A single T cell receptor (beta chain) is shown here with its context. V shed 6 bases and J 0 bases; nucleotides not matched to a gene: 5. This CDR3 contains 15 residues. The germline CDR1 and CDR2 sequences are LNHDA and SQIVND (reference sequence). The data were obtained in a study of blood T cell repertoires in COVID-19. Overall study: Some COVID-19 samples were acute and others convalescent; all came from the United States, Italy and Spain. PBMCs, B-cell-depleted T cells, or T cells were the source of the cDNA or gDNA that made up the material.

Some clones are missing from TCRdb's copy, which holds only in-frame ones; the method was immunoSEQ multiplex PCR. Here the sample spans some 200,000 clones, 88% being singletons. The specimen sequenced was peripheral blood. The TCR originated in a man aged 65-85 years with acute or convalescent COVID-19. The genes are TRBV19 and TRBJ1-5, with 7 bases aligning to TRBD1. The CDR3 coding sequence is TGTGCCAGTAGGGCGGGACAGAATAGCAATCAGCCCCAGCATTTT. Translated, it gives CASRAGQNSNQPQHF.